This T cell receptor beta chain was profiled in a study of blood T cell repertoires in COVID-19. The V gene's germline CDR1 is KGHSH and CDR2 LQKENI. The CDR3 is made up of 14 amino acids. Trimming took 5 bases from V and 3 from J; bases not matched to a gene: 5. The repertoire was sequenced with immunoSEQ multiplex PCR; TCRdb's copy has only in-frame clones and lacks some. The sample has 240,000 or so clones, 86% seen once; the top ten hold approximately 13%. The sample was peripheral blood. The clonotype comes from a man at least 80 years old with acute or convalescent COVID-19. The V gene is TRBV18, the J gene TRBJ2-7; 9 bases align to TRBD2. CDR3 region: CASSMTSGYYEQYF. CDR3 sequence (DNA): TGTGCCAGCTCAATGACTAGCGGCTACTACGAGCAGTACTTC.